This T cell receptor (beta chain) derives from a study of CD8 T cells in ankylosing spondylitis. TCRdb used MiXCR to reprocess the 5' RACE reads, holding one entry per CDR3 protein. The table lists around 770,000 distinct CDR3 sequences, roughly 12% of them singletons. In the case of this clonotype: Its specificity is not known.

General observations from the study: A motif of 7 or 8 highly homologous TCR beta variants was seen as apparently characteristic of ankylosing spondylitis blood.

This CDR3 is 12 amino acids long. From germline, CDR1 is SQVTM and CDR2 ANQGSEA. The V gene lost 7 bases and the J gene lost 5 bases, with 11 bases spanning the gap. This rearrangement joins TRBV29-1 to TRBJ1-4; weak D call: TRBD1 (6 bases). The TCR originated in a male donor with ankylosing spondylitis. Material for sequencing was blood, either unsorted or a sorted T cell fraction (not recorded which). The CDR3: CSGLTGNEKLFF. The CDR3, as DNA: TGCAGCGGCCTGACAGGAAATGAAAAACTGTTTTTT.